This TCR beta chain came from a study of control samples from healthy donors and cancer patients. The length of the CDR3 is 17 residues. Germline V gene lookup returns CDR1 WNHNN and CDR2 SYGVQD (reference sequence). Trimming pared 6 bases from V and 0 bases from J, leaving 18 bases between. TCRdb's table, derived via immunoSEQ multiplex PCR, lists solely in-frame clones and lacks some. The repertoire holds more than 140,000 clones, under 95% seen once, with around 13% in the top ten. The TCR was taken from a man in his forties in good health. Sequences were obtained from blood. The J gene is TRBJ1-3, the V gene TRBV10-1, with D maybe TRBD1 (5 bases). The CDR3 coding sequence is TGCGCCAGCAGCGGTCCTGGGACGGGGAGCTCTGGAAACACCATATATTTT. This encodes CASSGPGTGSSGNTIYF.